This T cell receptor (beta chain) appears in the sequencing data of a study of cytomegalovirus exposure and HLA in healthy donors. In the case of this clone: Its specificity is unknown.

13 Jbeta primers and 60 Vbeta primers were used for the PCR. The assay was immunoSEQ multiplex PCR, and TCRdb's table has in-frame clones only and misses some. Its table lists around 140,000 clones. Study results and limitations: The authors reported that TCR beta sequences could predict HLA-A and HLA-B alleles. These predictions were accurate for most subjects in the first cohort. In a later analysis, TCR beta V- and J-gene trimming showed a link to a missense DCLRE1C variant. A later examination showed that TCR association rates differed by HLA locus, with DRB1 most and HLA-C fewest.

V was trimmed by 5 bases and J by 5 bases, leaving 18 bases between them. CDR1 is LNHNV and CDR2 is YYDKDF in the germline V gene (reference sequence). CDR3 length: 15 amino acids. The specimen sequenced was PBMCs. This sequence joins TRBV15 and TRBJ2-5; D might be TRBD2 (7 bases). The sequence was collected from a woman younger than 35 in good health and CMV-seronegative. DNA for the CDR3: TGTGCCACCAGCCTCTCGGACGGGGGGCCGGAGACCCAGTACTTC. Translating gives CATSLSDGGPETQYF.